This is a list of T cell receptor beta chains from one sample in a study of technical replicates of blood from a handful of donors. Libraries were prepared by immunoSEQ multiplex PCR; TCRdb keeps only in-frame clonotypes and omits some of them. The table shows around 64,000 clones, with just under 95% occurring only once. What was sequenced was PBMCs. Source of these receptors: a human donor in good health. Some clones in this sample may be carry-over from other donors' samples. CDR3s include the opening cysteine and the closing phenylalanine or tryptophan. The D gene is left open where the match is weak. Clone size is not always given. Where it is, it says once, few, many or a class for expanded clones.

j_call: TRBJ1-2; d_call: NA; clone_size: NA; v_call: TRBV7-9; cdr3_aa: CASSLDGSKTLYGYTF; cdr3_nt: TGTGCCAGCAGCTTAGACGGATCGAAGACTTTATATGGCTACACCTTC
j_call: TRBJ2-1; d_call: TRBD2; clone_size: NA; v_call: TRBV7-3; cdr3_aa: CASSASGSSYNEQFF; cdr3_nt: TGTGCCAGCAGCGCAAGCGGGAGTTCCTACAATGAGCAGTTCTTC
j_call: TRBJ1-3; d_call: NA; clone_size: NA; v_call: TRBV7-2; cdr3_aa: CASSFDRSSGNTIYF; cdr3_nt: TGTGCCAGCAGTTTCGACAGAAGCTCTGGAAACACCATATATTTT
j_call: TRBJ1-2; d_call: NA; clone_size: once; v_call: TRBV5-1; cdr3_aa: CASSLGEINYGYTF; cdr3_nt: TGCGCCAGCAGCTTGGGGGAGATTAACTATGGCTACACCTTC
j_call: TRBJ1-2; d_call: NA; clone_size: NA; v_call: TRBV20-1; cdr3_aa: CSAGDKSGYTF; cdr3_nt: TGCAGTGCCGGGGACAAATCTGGCTACACCTTC
j_call: TRBJ2-1; d_call: NA; clone_size: NA; v_call: TRBV2; cdr3_aa: CASSSRVEQFF; cdr3_nt: TGTGCCAGCAGTTCGAGGGTAGAGCAGTTCTTC
j_call: TRBJ1-1; d_call: TRBD1; clone_size: once; v_call: TRBV7-3; cdr3_aa: CASSLTGQGEAFF; cdr3_nt: TGTGCCAGCAGCTTAACGGGACAGGGCGAAGCTTTCTTT
j_call: TRBJ2-3; d_call: TRBD2; clone_size: NA; v_call: TRBV5-4; cdr3_aa: CASSKDTSGGKDTQYF; cdr3_nt: TGTGCCAGCAGCAAAGACACTAGCGGGGGGAAGGATACGCAGTATTTT
j_call: TRBJ2-2; d_call: TRBD2; clone_size: NA; v_call: TRBV5-4; cdr3_aa: CASSQDPGLASGELFF; cdr3_nt: TGTGCCAGCAGCCAGGACCCCGGACTAGCGAGCGGGGAGCTGTTTTTT
j_call: TRBJ1-3; d_call: NA; clone_size: NA; v_call: TRBV6-1; cdr3_aa: CASSEIVQGGNTIYF; cdr3_nt: TGTGCCAGCAGTGAAATTGTACAGGGAGGGAACACCATATATTTT